Presented here are 8 T cell receptor beta chains from one specimen sequenced in a study of cytomegalovirus exposure and HLA in healthy donors. The primer mix had 60 Vbeta and 13 Jbeta primers. Method: immunoSEQ multiplex PCR; TCRdb's copy keeps in-frame clones and lacks some. The sample has hundreds of thousands of clones; 65% to 85% are singletons. Input material: PBMCs. Receptors were obtained from a boy aged 2 to 9 in good health and CMV-seronegative.

The CDR3 sequence is CASSPGGQELYEQYF. The DNA for the CDR3 is TGTGCCAGCAGCCCGGGCGGGCAGGAATTATACGAGCAGTACTTC. The V call is TRBV7-9, the J call TRBJ2-5; possible D gene TRBD2, 5 bases. The J call is in doubt because the DNA end fits TRBJ2-7 better. In germline, CDR1 is SEHNR, CDR2 FQNEAQ (reference sequence). The CDR3 is 15 residues long.

This sequence joins TRBV6-6 and TRBJ1-1; 7 positions match TRBD1. CDR1 is MNHNY and CDR2 is SVGAGI in the germline V gene (reference sequence). The CDR3 has 16 amino acids. The V and J ends lost 3 bases and 1 base, in that order; junction bases with no gene match: 8. CDR3 amino acids: CASSYRTGTANTEAFF. CDR3 DNA sequence: TGTGCCAGCAGTTATCGTACAGGGACAGCGAACACTGAAGCTTTCTTT.

The chain uses TRBV9 and TRBJ2-1; 10 bases fit TRBD2. CDR3 length: 18 amino acids. V was pared by 4 bases and J by 6 bases, with 16 bases of the junction left unmatched. The germline V gene encodes CDR1 SGDLS and CDR2 YYNGEE. For the CDR3, the DNA is TGTGCCAGCAGCCCTCGGGGGGTAGGAGGGACTAGCGTCAATGAGCAGTTCTTC. Translation gives CASSPRGVGGTSVNEQFF.

V usage is TRBV12-5 and J usage is TRBJ2-7; 10 bases agree with TRBD2. V trimming: 0 bases; J trimming: 1 base; junction bases outside the gene matches: 6. CDR3 length: 17 amino acids. From germline, CDR1 is LGHNT and CDR2 FRNRAP. The CDR3 is CASGLVRSSGGSYEQYF. CDR3 DNA sequence: TGTGCTAGTGGTTTGGTACGGAGTAGCGGGGGGTCCTACGAGCAGTACTTC. The full variable domain, its missing parts supplied by reference TRBV12-5 and TRBJ2-7, is DARVTQTPRHKVTEMGQEVTMRCQPILGHNTVFWYRQTMMQGLELLAYFRNRAPLDDSGMPKDRFSAEMPDATLATLKIQPSEPRDSAVYFCASGLVRSSGGSYEQYFGPGTRLTVT.

The chain joins TRBV14 to TRBJ2-2; no clear D. Trimming took off 5 bases at V and 4 bases at J, with 8 bases between the two ends. The CDR3 has 13 amino acids. The germline V gene encodes CDR1 SGHDN and CDR2 FVKESK. CDR3 protein: CASSMQITGELFF. CDR3 sequence (DNA): TGTGCCAGCAGCATGCAGATCACCGGGGAGCTGTTTTTT.

The rearrangement joins TRBV21-1 to TRBJ2-1; TRBD1 reflects the table's D call only, with no check against the DNA. TRBV21-1 is shown as a pseudogene. The CDR3 has 20 residues. As DNA, the CDR3 is TGTGCCAGCAGCCTTACTCGGCCAGGGGCCCTTCCCCAATCCTACAATGAGCAGTTCTTC. This codes for CASSLTRPGALPQSYNEQFF.

This chain connects TRBV15 to TRBJ2-1; 7 bases line up with TRBD2. This CDR3 has 16 residues. After removal of 1 base from V and 9 bases from J, the junction contained 12 bases not matched to a gene. CDR1 and CDR2 (germline): LNHNV, YYDKDF (reference sequence). The CDR3 sequence: CATSRVWDYSRGEQFF. The CDR3 region has the DNA TGTGCCACCAGCAGAGTTTGGGACTATTCCCGAGGTGAGCAGTTCTTC.

The chain combines TRBV5-4 with TRBJ2-3; 11 nucleotides agree with TRBD2. Germline-derived CDR1 and CDR2 are SGHNT and YYREEE (reference sequence). Trimming at V came to 7 bases and at J to 2 bases, leaving 6 bases not matched to a gene. This CDR3 contains 15 residues. CDR3 in amino acids: CASSTSGGHTDTQYF. DNA of the CDR3: TGTGCCAGCTCCACTAGCGGGGGCCACACAGATACGCAGTATTTT.